This TCR beta chain derives from a study of OX40 agonist ivuxolimab in advanced cancers. Method: immunoSEQ multiplex PCR; TCRdb's copy keeps in-frame clones and lacks some. Of around 65,000 clones in the sample, about 80% were seen once. The sequences come from CD4+ or CD8+ T cells sorted from blood, collected in a trial of the OX40 agonist ivuxolimab. The receptor comes from an adult with an advanced solid tumor such as melanoma, head and neck, liver or kidney cancer.

The CDR3 bases are TGTGCCAGTAAAACTAGCGGAGTATCCTACGAGCAGTACTTC. Amino acid sequence: CASKTSGVSYEQYF. The chain is built from TRBV19 and TRBJ2-7; 8 bases align to TRBD2. After removal of 7 bases from V and 1 base from J, the junction contained 6 bases not matched to a gene. The CDR3 spans 14 residues. The germline CDR1 and CDR2 sequences are LNHDA and SQIVND (reference sequence).